A selection of T cell receptor beta chains follows, all from one sample in a study of PD-1 blockade in classical Hodgkin lymphoma. Profiling relied on immunoSEQ multiplex PCR, and the TCRdb table lists in-frame clones only, not all of them. This table holds about 110,000 clones, roughly 87% found once. Material: peripheral blood mononuclear cells (PBMCs), obtained before the second cycle of nivolumab. Receptor source: a human donor with classical Hodgkin lymphoma. The CDR3 runs from the conserved cysteine through the conserved F or W. The order of the fields is V gene, J gene, CDR3 protein.

V: TRBV7-2; J: TRBJ1-5; CDR3: CASSFNRGQPQHF
V: TRBV7-9; J: TRBJ1-1; CDR3: CASSLPRQGGTEAFF
V: TRBV27; J: TRBJ1-2; CDR3: CASSERGQYGYTF
V: TRBV27; J: TRBJ2-3; CDR3: CASTADTQYF
V: TRBV4-1; J: TRBJ1-1; CDR3: CASSQGDWGFDTEAFF
V: TRBV11-3; J: TRBJ2-3; CDR3: CASSSGGSDTQYF
V: TRBV12-5; J: TRBJ2-2; CDR3: CASGRTSGNPTTGELFF
V: TRBV7-8; J: TRBJ1-2; CDR3: CASSLGDRVGYTF
V: TRBV23-1; J: TRBJ2-7; CDR3: CASSWRWRNSYEQYF
V: TRBV5-8; J: TRBJ2-7; CDR3: CASSLGTSRSYEQYF
V: TRBV29-1; J: TRBJ2-1; CDR3: CSVEGGLADNEQFF
V: TRBV10-3; J: TRBJ2-7; CDR3: CAIRPAFGTISYEQYF
V: TRBV30; J: TRBJ2-2; CDR3: CAWSDTGVTGELFF
V: TRBV4-3; J: TRBJ2-3; CDR3: CASSQDGGRAGPDTQYF
V: TRBV6-6; J: TRBJ2-7; CDR3: CASSYSALAYYEQYF
V: TRBV18; J: TRBJ2-1; CDR3: CASSRSVPGLAGGPLDEQFF
V: TRBV7-9; J: TRBJ1-5; CDR3: CASSVEVGPQHF
V: TRBV18; J: TRBJ1-1; CDR3: CASSPVMNTEAFF
V: TRBV4-1; J: TRBJ1-1; CDR3: CASSPLGASGTEAFF
V: TRBV29-1; J: TRBJ2-1; CDR3: CSVGSGQINEQFF
V: TRBV6-5; J: TRBJ2-7; CDR3: CASSPREDYEQYF
V: TRBV2; J: TRBJ1-4; CDR3: CASSDRVNEKLFF
V: TRBV21-1; J: TRBJ2-7; CDR3: CASSKGPGVTEQYF
V: TRBV7-9; J: TRBJ2-1; CDR3: CASSPWTASNEQFF
V: TRBV6-5; J: TRBJ1-2; CDR3: CASSTSRGPPYGYTF
V: TRBV5-1; J: TRBJ2-3; CDR3: CATRGGSGADTQYF
V: TRBV18; J: TRBJ1-5; CDR3: CASSDRGYDNQPQHF
V: TRBV27; J: TRBJ1-2; CDR3: CASSWGLGRNGYTF
V: TRBV4-3; J: TRBJ1-4; CDR3: CASSPRAGDFEKLFF
V: TRBV5-1; J: TRBJ2-5; CDR3: CASSLGHLRGGETQYF
V: TRBV7-2; J: TRBJ1-5; CDR3: CASSLRGSVNQPQHF
V: TRBV10-3; J: TRBJ2-5; CDR3: CAISGNSQETQYF
V: TRBV18; J: TRBJ2-7; CDR3: CASSPPGVGYEQYF
V: TRBV11-2; J: TRBJ2-1; CDR3: CASSSARETSYNEQFF
V: TRBV6-1; J: TRBJ2-6; CDR3: CASSVNWDSGANVLTF
V: TRBV6-1; J: TRBJ1-1; CDR3: CASRGTGNTEAFF
V: TRBV7-2; J: TRBJ1-2; CDR3: CASSLDSMGVGGYTF
V: TRBV4-2; J: TRBJ2-2; CDR3: CASSQESITGELFF
V: TRBV30; J: TRBJ1-1; CDR3: CAWGVGRNPEAFF
V: TRBV27; J: TRBJ1-2; CDR3: CAGSLYSSSNYGYTF
V: TRBV14; J: TRBJ1-1; CDR3: CASSRAGMNTEAFF
V: TRBV20-1; J: TRBJ2-1; CDR3: CSASNYNEQFF
V: TRBV19; J: TRBJ2-1; CDR3: CASSVRRPAYNEQFF
V: TRBV4-1; J: TRBJ1-1; CDR3: CASSNTEAFF
V: TRBV19; J: TRBJ1-2; CDR3: CASSIKINYGYTF
V: TRBV11-3; J: TRBJ2-3; CDR3: CASSSAGTDTQYF
V: TRBV19; J: TRBJ1-2; CDR3: CASSMGSNYGYTF
V: TRBV29-1; J: TRBJ1-3; CDR3: CSVYVRSGNTIYF
V: TRBV2; J: TRBJ2-2; CDR3: CASLKDRAQHGELFF
V: TRBV5-6; J: TRBJ2-1; CDR3: CASSLWLPMSSYNEQFF
V: TRBV6-6; J: TRBJ2-5; CDR3: CASSYERLSQETQYF
V: TRBV7-9; J: TRBJ2-7; CDR3: CASSESYEQYF
V: TRBV10-2; J: TRBJ2-6; CDR3: CASSITGAGANVLTF
V: TRBV25-1; J: TRBJ2-5; CDR3: CASSEFWTRETQYF